This TCR beta chain is from a study of T cell responses to AZD1222 COVID-19 vaccine. Overall study findings and caveats: AZD1222 recipients seropositive at baseline numbered only six or seven. In a largely white British group with more females than males, clonal diversity was possibly underestimated.

Whether given at about 4 or about 12 weeks, second doses were pooled. Of note for this clone: The antigen remains unidentified.

CDR3 length equals 14 residues. V gave up 7 bases and J gave up 5 bases, with 17 bases separating them. The germline CDR1 and CDR2 sequences are WSHSY and SAAADI. The data were produced by immunoSEQ multiplex PCR, yet TCRdb's version contains in-frame clones alone and is incomplete. Seen here are 130,000 to 150,000 clones, about 86% observed once, and the top ten hold around 5%. The receptor was derived from an adult who received the AZD1222 COVID-19 vaccine. The sample in question was peripheral blood, obtained 28 days after the second AZD1222 dose. J is TRBJ1-1 and V is TRBV10-2; D remains unclear. The CDR3 region is CASNRIPGRTEAFF. The CDR3 region has the DNA TGCGCCAGCAACCGGATCCCTGGGAGAACTGAAGCTTTCTTT.